The rows below give T cell receptor beta chains drawn from one sample of a study of blood T cells in healthy people across ages. TCRdb analysed the 5' RACE reads with MiXCR anew, one entry per CDR3 protein. The sample has around 1.5 million distinct CDR3 sequences, 30% to 40% seen once. Sequencing input: blood. These receptors were obtained from a woman aged 30 to 39 in good health. Both conserved end residues are part of each CDR3. A D gene is named only where the DNA matches it firmly. Size is stated for part of the rows, as once, few or many counts, or as a class when the clone is expanded.

CDR3 DNA,CDR3 protein,V gene,clone size,J gene,D gene
TGCAGCGTCCCCTGGGGCACTGAAGCTTTCTTT,CSVPWGTEAFF,TRBV29-1,few,TRBJ1-1,-
TGCGCCAGCAGCGTGGACCGCCCTCTTAACGGAGATACGCAGTATTTT,CASSVDRPLNGDTQYF,TRBV5-1,-,TRBJ2-3,-
TGTGCCAGCGCCGATAAGGGGGCCCTATGGCGGCAGTACTTC,CASADKGALWRQYF,TRBV7-9,-,TRBJ2-7,TRBD1
TGCAGTGCTAGAGTTCAACTAGCGGGGGATTACAATGAGCAGTTCTTC,CSARVQLAGDYNEQFF,TRBV20-1,-,TRBJ2-1,TRBD2
TGCAGCGTCGGGGGGCTCACTTATGGCTACACCTTC,CSVGGLTYGYTF,TRBV29-1,many,TRBJ1-2,-
TGTGCCAGCAGCCATCGCCAGGGGATCCACACCTTC,CASSHRQGIHTF,TRBV3-1,few,TRBJ1-2,-
TGCAGCGTTGAAGATCAAGGGGACAGTCCGGGGGTAGCTTTCTTT,CSVEDQGDSPGVAFF,TRBV29-1,-,TRBJ1-1,TRBD1
TGTGCCAGCAGCCAAGAAGGAGGGGGCAAAGAGACCCAGTACTTC,CASSQEGGGKETQYF,TRBV14,-,TRBJ2-5,-
TGTGCCAGCAGCTTAGCGGGACTAGCAGACACCGGGGAGCCGTTTTTT,CASSLAGLADTGEPFF,TRBV7-2,once,TRBJ2-2,TRBD2
TGTGCCTGGAGTGTAGGGGGAGCTCGCTACACCTTC,CAWSVGGARYTF,TRBV30,-,TRBJ1-2,-
TGTGCCACCAGCAGAGTTCAAGTAGGGGATATTAATGAGCAGTTCTTC,CATSRVQVGDINEQFF,TRBV15,-,TRBJ2-1,-
TGCAGTGCTAGTCGGTCTGCGACAGCCGCCAAGACCTATGGCTACACCTTC,CSASRSATAAKTYGYTF,TRBV20-1,-,TRBJ1-2,-
TGCAGTGCTATGGCGGGTTCAAATAAGAATGAGCAGTTCTTC,CSAMAGSNKNEQFF,TRBV20-1,-,TRBJ2-1,-
TGTGCCTGCAGCGCCCGACTAGCGGGAGGTGGGAATGAGCAGTTCTTC,CACSARLAGGGNEQFF,TRBV7-9,-,TRBJ2-1,TRBD2
TGCGCCAGCAGGCTACAGGGATTTGAAGAGACCCAGTACTTC,CASRLQGFEETQYF,TRBV5-1,-,TRBJ2-5,-
TGCAGCCCCGGCACCCAGGGGAATGAGCAGTTCTTC,CSPGTQGNEQFF,TRBV20-1,-,TRBJ2-1,-
TGTGCCAGCAGCCAAGATTCATTTAGGACAGTTGAAGCTTTCTTT,CASSQDSFRTVEAFF,TRBV14,-,TRBJ1-1,-
TGCAGCGGGGGGTTGAAGGGAGAGACCCAGTACTTC,CSGGLKGETQYF,TRBV29-1,-,TRBJ2-5,-
TGTGCCAGCACCAAAGGGAGTGGAGAGCAGTTCTTC,CASTKGSGEQFF,TRBV12-3/TRBV12-4,-,TRBJ2-1,-
TGCGCCGGCAGGCCAGCAAGCAGGGGAGAGACTCAGTACTTC,CAGRPASRGETQYF,TRBV4-1,-,TRBJ2-7,-
TGTACCAGCAGCTTAAAGCGGGGTTCCTACAATGAGCAGTTCTTC,CTSSLKRGSYNEQFF,TRBV11-1,-,TRBJ2-1,TRBD2
TGTGCCAGCAGTTACGGTGCGGGAGTACAAGATACGCAGTATTTT,CASSYGAGVQDTQYF,TRBV6-2/TRBV6-3,-,TRBJ2-3,TRBD2
TGCGCCAGCAGCTCAGCAGGGAGCGGGCAGACCCAGTACTTC,CASSSAGSGQTQYF,TRBV5-1,-,TRBJ2-5,-
TGTGCCAGCAGCTTAGATCTTTATTCGTATAGAGACAAAATCACAGATACGCAGTATTTT,CASSLDLYSYRDKITDTQYF,TRBV11-2,-,TRBJ2-3,-
TGTGCCAGCAGTGAATCATATAATTCACCCCTCCACTTT,CASSESYNSPLHF,TRBV25-1,-,TRBJ1-6,-
TGTGCCAGTAGTCCACCCGGGACACTTCGCTATGGCTACACCTTC,CASSPPGTLRYGYTF,TRBV19,-,TRBJ1-2,-
TGTGCCAGCAGCTTCAGGGGTGCCTCTAGCACAGATACGCAGTATTTT,CASSFRGASSTDTQYF,TRBV13,-,TRBJ2-3,-
TGTGCCAGCAGTCCGCGGTTGAGAGGCGGCTACACCTTC,CASSPRLRGGYTF,TRBV5-5,few,TRBJ1-2,-
TGCGCCAGCAGCCAAGGGATAATACGGAGGACCACTGAAGCTTTCTTT,CASSQGIIRRTTEAFF,TRBV4-1,-,TRBJ1-1,-
TGCGCCAGCAGCTTATCGGCGGGAACTAACTATGGCTACACCTTC,CASSLSAGTNYGYTF,TRBV5-1,few,TRBJ1-2,-
TGCAGTGCTAGCCGGGACAAAAGCCGCGAGCAGTACTTC,CSASRDKSREQYF,TRBV20-1,-,TRBJ2-7,-
TGTGCCAGCAGTTGGAACAGGGATTCTGAAGCTTTCTTT,CASSWNRDSEAFF,TRBV6-4,-,TRBJ1-1,-
TGCAGTGCTACTGATACCTACGAGCAGTACTTC,CSATDTYEQYF,TRBV20-1,many,TRBJ2-7,-
TGTGCCAGCAGCTGGACCCAGGGCAATGAGCAGTTCTTC,CASSWTQGNEQFF,TRBV7-9,-,TRBJ2-1,-
TGCGCCAGCAGCTTCGACAGGGTTTCAGATACGCAGTATTTT,CASSFDRVSDTQYF,TRBV5-1,-,TRBJ2-3,TRBD1
TGCAGTGCCTTAGTAGCGGGAGGGGGCACAGATACGCAGTATTTT,CSALVAGGGTDTQYF,TRBV20-1,-,TRBJ2-3,TRBD2
TGTGCCAGCAGTTATCGGGGACTAGCGAAACAATACGAGCAGTACTTC,CASSYRGLAKQYEQYF,TRBV27,few,TRBJ2-7,TRBD2
TGTGCCACCAGCAGAGCACACGGAGGGTACGACAGCAGCGAAAAACTGTTTTTT,CATSRAHGGYDSSEKLFF,TRBV15,-,TRBJ1-4,-
TGTGCCGGCAGCTCCCATTTAGTAGCGGGACCTTTCACAGATACGCAGTATTTT,CAGSSHLVAGPFTDTQYF,TRBV7-2,few,TRBJ2-3,TRBD2
TGCGCCAGCAGCCGGAAGGACCGATCCTACGAGCAGTACTTC,CASSRKDRSYEQYF,TRBV4-1,many,TRBJ2-7,-
TGTGCCAGCAGCACAAGTTCGGGGGGGAGCACTGAAGCTTTCTTT,CASSTSSGGSTEAFF,TRBV6-6,-,TRBJ1-1,-
TGTGCCAGCAGCCAAGATGAGGGACTAGGAGGCCATGAGCAGTTCTTC,CASSQDEGLGGHEQFF,TRBV4-2,many,TRBJ2-1,TRBD2
TGTGCCAGCAGTACACAGGGAGCGAATGCACCCCTCCACTTT,CASSTQGANAPLHF,TRBV27,-,TRBJ1-6,-
TGCAGCGTCCAAGAGGGGCCGGGGGGCACTGAAGCTTTCTTT,CSVQEGPGGTEAFF,TRBV29-1,-,TRBJ1-1,-
TGTGCCAGCAGTGAAGTGGGGAGACAAGAGACCCAGTACTTC,CASSEVGRQETQYF,TRBV2,few,TRBJ2-5,-
TGCAGTGCTAGAGACCCCGGGGGTAGCACAGATACGCAGTATTTT,CSARDPGGSTDTQYF,TRBV20-1,many,TRBJ2-3,-
TGTGCCAGCAGCTTACGCAAACTCACAGATACGCAGTATTTT,CASSLRKLTDTQYF,TRBV7-2,few,TRBJ2-3,-
TGTGCCATCAGTCTCGGGACCGCTAAGGAGCAGTACTTC,CAISLGTAKEQYF,TRBV10-3,-,TRBJ2-7,-
TGCGCCAGCAGCTTTGACCCTGGGACTAGCGGGAGTTCCCCCTACAATGAGCAGTTCTTC,CASSFDPGTSGSSPYNEQFF,TRBV5-1,-,TRBJ2-1,TRBD2
TGCGCCAGCAGCTGGGGGGAGGTCAATAACAATGAGCAGTTCTTC,CASSWGEVNNNEQFF,TRBV5-1,few,TRBJ2-1,-